Below are 11 T cell receptor beta chains sequenced from a single sample in a study of cytomegalovirus exposure and HLA in healthy donors. Both 60 Vbeta primers and 13 Jbeta primers went into the PCR. Repertoires were generated with immunoSEQ multiplex PCR, while TCRdb's copy carries only in-frame clones and drops some. The sample's table shows some 31,000 clones. The sequencing sample was made of PBMCs. Receptors originate from a woman between 35 and 50 years old in good health and CMV-seropositive.

The genes are TRBV5-1 and TRBJ2-1; 7 nucleotides match TRBD2. J gave up 5 bases and V 0 bases, and 2 bases lay outside the gene matches. The CDR3 has 14 amino acids. Germline assignment: CDR1 SGHRS and CDR2 YFSETQ. For the CDR3, the DNA is TGCGCCAGCAGCTTGGGACTAGCCAACAATGAGCAGTTCTTC. Its translation is CASSLGLANNEQFF.

This rearrangement joins TRBV4-1 to TRBJ2-7; D call uncertain. The CDR3 covers 14 residues. Trimming stripped 1 base from V and 0 bases from J, with 7 bases between. The germline V gene encodes CDR1 MGHRA and CDR2 YSYEKL. This CDR3 reads CASSQGPSSYEQYF. CDR3 DNA sequence: TGCGCCAGCAGCCAAGGCCCGAGCTCCTACGAGCAGTACTTC.

The chain is built from TRBV6-5 and TRBJ1-4; D is possibly TRBD1 (6 bases). V was trimmed by 7 bases and J by 7 bases, leaving 16 bases between them. Germline V gives CDR1 MNHEY, CDR2 SVGAGI. CDR3 length: 14 residues. The CDR3 sequence: CASTKWGRGEKLFF. The CDR3 DNA reads as TGTGCCAGCACCAAATGGGGGCGTGGTGAAAAACTGTTTTTT.

A note on this clone: The junction does not match germline at one end; this may be a read error. The rearrangement uses TRBV10-2 and TRBJ2-7, with 10 positions matching TRBD2. This CDR3 spans 14 amino acids. Germline CDR1 and CDR2: WSHSY and SAAADI. The CDR3 sequence is CASRSGTSAYGQYF. DNA of the CDR3: TGCGCCAGCAGGTCCGGGACTAGCGCTTACGGGCAGTACTTC.

J is TRBJ2-7 and V is TRBV18, with a possible D match to TRBD2 (6 bases). V shed 8 bases and J shed 0 bases, with 20 bases lying between them. The CDR3 runs to 16 residues. Germline CDR1 and CDR2: KGHSH and LQKENI. CDR3 nucleotide sequence: TGTGCCAGCGCTACCACCAGCGGGTCAAGCTCCTACGAGCAGTACTTC. Translation: CASATTSGSSSYEQYF.

This chain links TRBV28 with TRBJ2-7; TRBD1 matches at 8 bases. V shed 4 bases and J 5 bases; nucleotides not matched to a gene: 7. The length of the CDR3 is 14 residues. The V gene's germline CDR1 is MDHEN and CDR2 SYDVKM. The DNA for the CDR3 is TGTGCCAGCAGTTACCTGGACAGGGCTGACGAGCAGTACTTC. It codes for CASSYLDRADEQYF.

The V and J genes are TRBV4-1 and TRBJ2-3; 14 positions match TRBD2. The CDR3 is 17 residues long. Losses at the gene ends were 3 bases for V and 4 bases for J; bases not matched to a gene: 6. Per germline, CDR1 MGHRA and CDR2 YSYEKL. This chain's CDR3 is CASSQEGLAGVPDTQYF. The CDR3 bases are TGCGCCAGCAGCCAGGAGGGACTAGCGGGAGTTCCAGATACGCAGTATTTT.

The genes are TRBV5-1 and TRBJ1-5; D perhaps matches TRBD1 (5 bases). From germline, CDR1 is SGHRS and CDR2 YFSETQ. V dropped 1 base and J dropped 2 bases, with 13 bases sitting between them. The CDR3 spans 16 residues. Written as DNA, the CDR3 is TGCGCCAGCAGCTTGATCCCGCTAGGGGGCAATCAGCCCCAGCATTTT. Translation: CASSLIPLGGNQPQHF.

Notes on this clone: The junction does not match germline at one end; this may be a read error. V usage is TRBV5-1 and J usage is TRBJ1-4, with D tentatively TRBD1 (6 bases). Germline V gives CDR1 SGHRS, CDR2 YFSETQ. The CDR3 sequence is 13 residues long. DNA for the CDR3: TGCGCCAGCAGCTTGGAGTTCGGGACATCCCTTGTTTTT. As protein: CASSLEFGTSLVF.

This sequence joins TRBV4-3 and TRBJ2-3; tentative D call: TRBD1 (5 bases). Trimming cost V 3 bases and J 2 bases, with 15 bases left between them. The germline V gene encodes CDR1 LGHNA and CDR2 YSLEER. The CDR3 has 16 amino acids. The chain's CDR3 is CASSHDIGEDTDTQYF. For the CDR3, the DNA is TGCGCCAGCAGCCATGACATAGGGGAAGACACAGATACGCAGTATTTT.

Considering frequency, this clone is medium-sized. The chain has TRBV27 and TRBJ1-1, with D unclear. CDR3 length equals 13 residues. Germline loops: CDR1 MNHEY, CDR2 SMNVEV (reference sequence). Between the trimmed V and J ends, which lost 2 bases and 4 bases, there was a span of 8 bases. CDR3 nucleotides: TGTGCCAGCAGTTTAGCAGTCGCCACTGAAGCTTTCTTT. Its translation is CASSLAVATEAFF.